These T cell receptor beta chains were read from a single sample in a study of post-analysis software for immune sequencing data. Each CDR3 protein gets one entry after TCRdb re-called the PCR reads with MiXCR. The sample contains 820,000 or so distinct CDR3 sequences, 53% of which appear only once. The sample was blood. The receptors here all came from a girl aged 5 to 17 with multiple sclerosis. The CDR3 runs from the conserved cysteine through the conserved F or W. D genes are given only for firm matches. Part of the rows lack a size; the others show once, few, many or a class for expanded clones.

v_call	j_call	clone_size	d_call	cdr3_nt	cdr3_aa
TRBV28	TRBJ2-5	many	.	TGTGCCAGCACCATCGAGGTGGGGCCGGAGACCCAGTACTTC	CASTIEVGPETQYF
TRBV20-1	TRBJ2-7	few	TRBD2	TGCAGTGCTCAAAAGACTAGCGGGAGGCTCGAGCAGTACTTC	CSAQKTSGRLEQYF
TRBV28	TRBJ2-1	few	TRBD1	TGTGCCAGCAGTTTATCTGGGGACAGGGGCTACAATGAGCAGTTCTTC	CASSLSGDRGYNEQFF
TRBV20-1	TRBJ1-1	.	.	TGCAGTGCTGTTAACTCGGGACGATCGAACACTGAAGCTTTCTTT	CSAVNSGRSNTEAFF
TRBV24-1	TRBJ2-5	.	.	TGTGCCACCAGTGATCACGGGGAAGAGACCCAGTACTTC	CATSDHGEETQYF
TRBV10-3	TRBJ2-6	.	TRBD1	TGTGCCATCAGTGCCGTAAATACAGGGGTCTATGGGGCCAACGTCCTGACTTTC	CAISAVNTGVYGANVLTF
TRBV20-1	TRBJ2-7	.	TRBD2	TGCAGTGCTAGTCTCCTAACTAGCGGGGTGTCGGACGAGCAGTACTTC	CSASLLTSGVSDEQYF
TRBV6-6	TRBJ2-6	few	.	TGTGCCAGCAGTTACCCGGGGTCTGGGGCCAACGTCCTGACTTTC	CASSYPGSGANVLTF
TRBV5-1	TRBJ2-7	.	.	TGCGCCAGCAGCGCCCCGGGACAAATGTACGAGCAGTACTTC	CASSAPGQMYEQYF
TRBV3-1	TRBJ2-1	.	TRBD2	TGTGCCAGCACCCAGCGGGCTAGCGGGGTCTACAATGAGCAGTTCTTC	CASTQRASGVYNEQFF
TRBV5-5	TRBJ2-7	.	.	TGTGCCAGCAGCCCGCCGAGCTATATGGGCGAGCAGTACTTC	CASSPPSYMGEQYF
TRBV5-6	TRBJ2-7	few	TRBD1	TGTGCCAGCAGCTTGGGACAGGGAACCGACGAGCAGTACTTC	CASSLGQGTDEQYF
TRBV29-1	TRBJ2-7	.	TRBD2	TGCAGCGTTGTAGCGGGAGGCCGGCTTTTCGAGCAGTACTTC	CSVVAGGRLFEQYF
TRBV9	TRBJ2-1	few	TRBD1	TGTGCCAGCAGCGTACGGGACAGCTCCTACAATGAGCAGTTCTTC	CASSVRDSSYNEQFF
TRBV5-1	TRBJ2-1	.	.	TGCGCCAGCAGCTTGGCGACGGCGGTGGGTGAGCAGTTCTTC	CASSLATAVGEQFF
TRBV12-3/TRBV12-4	TRBJ1-1	.	.	TGTGCCAGCAGTTTATACCGAATGGGCATGAACACTGAAGCTTTCTTT	CASSLYRMGMNTEAFF
TRBV25-1	TRBJ2-6	few	.	TGTGCCAGCGGTGAACCTGGGGCCAACGTCCTGACTTTC	CASGEPGANVLTF
TRBV6-5	TRBJ1-5	.	.	TGTGCCAGCAGTTACACGCATAATAGCAATCAGCCCCAGCATTTT	CASSYTHNSNQPQHF
TRBV12-5	TRBJ2-3	.	TRBD2	TGTGCTAGTGGTTTTGAGCGGGAGGCCACAGATACGCAGTATTTT	CASGFEREATDTQYF
TRBV7-9	TRBJ2-7	.	.	TGTGTCAGCAGCCCCGGGCCCTGGGAGGCCTACGAGCAGTACTTC	CVSSPGPWEAYEQYF
TRBV5-1	TRBJ1-4	few	TRBD1	TGCGCCAGCAGCTTGAAAGGGGGCGCCCCTAGGGATGAAAAACTGTTTTTT	CASSLKGGAPRDEKLFF
TRBV5-1	TRBJ2-5	.	TRBD2	TGCGCCAGCAGTAGGACTAGCGGGGGGGCCGTCGGAGAGACCCAGTACTTC	CASSRTSGGAVGETQYF
TRBV5-1	TRBJ2-7	.	.	TGCGCCAGCAGCTCGACCGGACCTGGCTACGAGCAGTACTTC	CASSSTGPGYEQYF
TRBV7-9	TRBJ1-2	.	.	TGTGCCAGCAGCTTAGCGCGGGAGGATTTACATTATGGCTACACCTTC	CASSLAREDLHYGYTF
TRBV7-9	TRBJ1-4	.	.	TGTGCCAGCAGCCTAATTGGGGGGGTGACTAATGAAAAACTGTTTTTT	CASSLIGGVTNEKLFF
TRBV5-1	TRBJ2-4	few	TRBD2	TGCGCCAGCAGCTGGACTAGCACCCGGGACATTCAGTACTTC	CASSWTSTRDIQYF
TRBV11-1	TRBJ2-5	.	TRBD2	TGTGCCAGCAGCTTTCTAGCGGGTGATGAAGAGACCCAGTACTTC	CASSFLAGDEETQYF